A single sample gave rise to the 4 T cell receptor beta chains below, sequenced in a study of PD-L1 blockade in urothelial cancer. The data were produced by immunoSEQ multiplex PCR, yet TCRdb's version contains in-frame clones alone and is incomplete. The profile shows about 45,000 clones, 82% of them singletons. Sample time point: peripheral blood 6 weeks after treatment start. The material was PBMCs, obtained around atezolizumab (anti-PD-L1) treatment. These TCRs come from a man aged 60 to 75 with urothelial cancer.

The rearrangement links TRBV7-9 to TRBJ2-2; 10 bases are shared with TRBD2. Trimming at V came to 6 bases and at J to 4 bases, leaving 5 bases not matched to a gene. This CDR3 is built from 15 residues. Germline V gene sequence: CDR1 SEHNR, CDR2 FQNEAQ (reference sequence). CDR3 loop: CASRSGRGITGELFF. Written as DNA, the CDR3 is TGTGCCAGCAGGAGCGGGAGGGGGATCACCGGGGAGCTGTTTTTT. Combining the CDR3 with reference TRBV7-9 and TRBJ2-2 gives the whole variable domain DTGVSQNPRHKITKRGQNVTFRCDPISEHNRLYWYRQTLGQGPEFLTYFQNEAQLEKSRLLSDRFSAERPKGSFSTLEIQRTEQGDSAMYLCASRSGRGITGELFFGEGSRLTVL.

This clone came up many times. The chain has TRBV11-2 and TRBJ2-7, with 9 bases lining up with TRBD1. The CDR3 length is 15 residues. J was trimmed by 3 bases and V by 1 base; bases with no gene match: 4. Germline values: CDR1 SGHAT, CDR2 FQNNGV. The CDR3 DNA reads TGTGCCAGCAGCTTAGGAGGGACAGGGTACTACGAGCAGTACTTC. It translates to CASSLGGTGYYEQYF.

The chain recombines TRBV5-1 with TRBJ2-4; D gene uncertain. Germline V gives CDR1 SGHRS, CDR2 YFSETQ. Trimming removed 4 bases at V and 1 base at J, with 9 bases between. This CDR3 has 14 residues. CDR3 coding DNA: TGCGCCAGCAGCCCACTCGAGGCCAAAAACATTCAGTACTTC. This codes for CASSPLEAKNIQYF.

The CDR3 nucleotides are TGTGCCAGCAGTTTACGGGGGGGCAATGGCTACACCTTC. Translated: CASSLRGGNGYTF. This rearrangement joins TRBV28 to TRBJ1-2; a possible D gene is TRBD1 (6 bases). Trimming pared 2 bases from V and 6 bases from J, leaving 10 bases between. The V gene's germline CDR1 is MDHEN and CDR2 SYDVKM. This CDR3 comprises 13 residues.